Below are 27 T cell receptor beta chains sequenced from a single sample in a study of T cell responses to AZD1222 COVID-19 vaccine. The data were produced by immunoSEQ multiplex PCR, yet TCRdb's version contains in-frame clones alone and is incomplete. The sample has about 94,000 clones; around 89% are singletons. This specimen consisted of peripheral blood, obtained 28 days after the second AZD1222 dose. All receptors derive from an adult who received the AZD1222 COVID-19 vaccine.

The chain joins TRBV28 to TRBJ1-2, with 10 bases identical to TRBD1. Germline V CDR1 and CDR2: MDHEN, SYDVKM. This CDR3 has 15 residues. V trimming: 6 bases; J trimming: 4 bases; junction bases outside the gene matches: 8. CDR3 sequence (DNA): TGTGCCAGCAGCTCTCAGACAGGGGGCGGCTATGGCTACACCTTC. This encodes CASSSQTGGGYGYTF.

On this clone: One end of the junction varies from germline; a read error may be responsible. The rearrangement uses TRBV28 and TRBJ2-1; TRBD2 agrees at 16 bases. This CDR3 is 16 amino acids long. The germline CDR1 and CDR2 sequences are MDHEN and SYDVKM. CDR3 sequence: CASSLSLGTSGRAGVF. The DNA for the CDR3 is TGTGCCAGCAGTCTAAGCCTTGGGACTAGCGGGAGGGCCGGGGTCTTC.

This chain links TRBV6-5 with TRBJ1-3; no clear D gene. Between the trimmed V and J ends, which lost 6 bases and 0 bases, there was a span of 12 bases. The germline V gene has CDR1 MNHEY and CDR2 SVGAGI. The CDR3 extends over 15 amino acids. CDR3 sequence (DNA): TGTGCCAGCAGACAATCTCCGGACTCTGGAAACACCATATATTTT. It is translated as CASRQSPDSGNTIYF.

The CDR3 DNA reads TGCGCCAGCAGCCCCATTTTAGGGACACTATATGGCTACACCTTC. As protein: CASSPILGTLYGYTF. The genes are TRBV4-3 and TRBJ1-2, with D possibly being TRBD1 (6 bases). V gave up 4 bases and J gave up 5 bases, with 17 bases separating them. The CDR3 is 15 amino acids. CDR1 LGHNA and CDR2 YSLEER come from the germline V gene.

This rearrangement joins TRBV5-1 to TRBJ2-5; TRBD2 aligns across 9 bases. V lost 3 bases and J lost 5; bases outside the gene matches: 14. CDR1 is SGHRS and CDR2 is YFSETQ in the germline V gene. The CDR3 runs 17 residues. The CDR3 sequence is CASSSTPSSGSGETQYF. DNA of the CDR3: TGCGCCAGCAGCTCTACCCCGAGTAGCGGGAGCGGTGAGACCCAGTACTTC.

The chain recombines TRBV5-4 with TRBJ1-6; no clear D. The CDR3 has 14 amino acids. CDR1 SGHNT and CDR2 YYREEE come from the germline V gene (reference sequence). Between the trimmed V and J ends, which lost 1 base and 5 bases, there was a span of 7 bases. The CDR3 reads CASSLRRDNSPLHF. CDR3 DNA: TGTGCCAGCAGCTTGAGACGAGATAATTCACCCCTCCACTTT.

This clone was observed once. This rearrangement joins TRBV2 to TRBJ2-2, with 12 positions matching TRBD1. CDR3 length: 14 residues. V trimming: 8 bases; J trimming: 6 bases; junction bases outside the gene matches: 4. The germline V gene has CDR1 SNHLY and CDR2 FYNNEI. The chain's CDR3 is CASDGTGGPGELFF. In nucleotides, the CDR3 is TGTGCCAGCGACGGGACAGGGGGCCCCGGGGAGCTGTTTTTT.

The CDR3 nucleotides read TGTGCCAGCAGCGTCGCGGGAGGGCCGTCAGATACGCAGTATTTT. It yields the protein CASSVAGGPSDTQYF. The gene calls are TRBV9 and TRBJ2-3, with 9 bases matching TRBD2. Trimming took 2 bases from V and 4 from J; bases not matched to a gene: 5. This CDR3 is 15 amino acids long. CDR1 and CDR2 from the germline V gene are SGDLS and YYNGEE. The full variable domain, completed using reference TRBV9 and TRBJ2-3, is DSGVTQTPKHLITATGQRVTLRCSPRSGDLSVYWYQQSLDQGLQFLIQYYNGEERAKGNILERFSAQQFPDLHSELNLSSLELGDSALYFCASSVAGGPSDTQYFGPGTRLTVL.

The gene calls are TRBV29-1 and TRBJ1-1; D not certain. The ends were cut back, 6 bases at V and 1 base at J, with 18 bases in the middle. Looked up from germline, CDR1 is SQVTM and CDR2 is ANQGSEA. The CDR3 consists of 15 residues. CDR3 in DNA: TGCAGCGTGGAGGGCAGGCCGACCGGGAACACTGAAGCTTTCTTT. Protein product: CSVEGRPTGNTEAFF.

The chain employs TRBV9 and TRBJ2-1; 8 bases are a match to TRBD2. Germline CDR1 reads SGDLS; CDR2 reads YYNGEE. The CDR3 contains 14 residues. Trimming took 4 bases from V and 6 from J; bases not matched to a gene: 6. CDR3 coding DNA: TGTGCCAGCAGCCCGACTAGCGTGGGCAATGAGCAGTTCTTC. As protein: CASSPTSVGNEQFF.

The J gene is TRBJ1-2, the V gene TRBV4-3, with D tentatively TRBD1 (5 bases). V dropped 3 bases and J dropped 0 bases, with 8 bases sitting between them. CDR1 and CDR2 from the germline V gene are LGHNA and YSLEER. The CDR3 covers 14 residues. The CDR3 here is CASSQTASNYGYTF. The CDR3 DNA is TGCGCCAGCAGCCAGACAGCCTCTAACTATGGCTACACCTTC.

The J gene is TRBJ1-1, the V gene TRBV6-5; weak D call: TRBD1 (6 bases). Trimming pared 2 bases from V and 6 bases from J, leaving 13 bases between. Germline lookup yields CDR1 MNHEY and CDR2 SVGAGI. The CDR3 extends over 14 amino acids. For the CDR3, the DNA is TGTGCCAGCAGTTACGTCAGGGGTATAGCTGAAGCTTTCTTT. Residues: CASSYVRGIAEAFF.

This clone is a singleton in its sample. This chain links TRBV20-1 with TRBJ1-1; D not resolved. This CDR3 comprises 10 residues. V was shortened by 3 bases and J by 6 bases, with 5 bases between the two germline ends. CDR1 and CDR2 (germline): DFQATT, SNEGSKA (reference sequence). In DNA, the CDR3 is TGCAGTGCTAGGGTTGCTGAAGCTTTCTTT. It is translated as CSARVAEAFF.

This clone was counted a single time. The rearrangement links TRBV2 to TRBJ1-2; tentatively, D is TRBD1 (6 bases). This CDR3 region has 15 residues. Per germline, CDR1 SNHLY and CDR2 FYNNEI. Trimming removed 8 bases from V and 3 bases from J, with 19 bases in between. The CDR3 DNA reads as TGTGCCAGCCATGTCGGGGGGGCGCTCGACTATGGCTACACCTTC. Amino acids: CASHVGGALDYGYTF.

The chain couples TRBV6-5 to TRBJ1-2, with D perhaps TRBD1 (5 bases). The V gene's germline CDR1 is MNHEY and CDR2 SVGAGI. The CDR3 length is 14 residues. With 6 bases removed from V and 5 bases from J, the gap between germline ends came to 16 bases. The chain's CDR3 is CASSRGGDEYGYTF. CDR3 bases: TGTGCCAGCAGCCGAGGAGGGGACGAGTATGGCTACACCTTC.

The rearrangement links TRBV7-2 to TRBJ2-7; 9 bases agree with TRBD1. CDR3 length: 15 residues. Germline V gene lookup returns CDR1 SGHTA and CDR2 FQGNSA. Trimming cost V 1 base and J 3 bases; bases outside gene matches: 4. This CDR3 is CASSLGEGQGYEQYF. CDR3 DNA: TGTGCCAGCAGCTTAGGAGAGGGACAGGGCTACGAGCAGTACTTC.

This clone was found once. The chain links TRBV6-1 to TRBJ1-2, with TRBD1 identical over 7 bases. Germline values: CDR1 MNHNS, CDR2 SASEGT. There are 14 residues in the CDR3. V shed 5 bases and J 1 base; nucleotides not matched to a gene: 4. CDR3 sequence reads: CASSWQGDNYGYTF. For the CDR3, the DNA is TGTGCCAGCAGTTGGCAGGGGGATAACTATGGCTACACCTTC.

The J gene is TRBJ1-3, the V gene TRBV6-5, with D possibly being TRBD1 (6 bases). Germline CDR1 is MNHEY and CDR2 is SVGAGI. The germline V and J ends were trimmed by 5 bases and 0 bases, with 8 bases remaining between them. The CDR3 covers 14 residues. In DNA form, the CDR3 reads TGTGCCAGCAGTAGACAGGACTCTGGAAACACCATATATTTT. Translating gives CASSRQDSGNTIYF.

This chain joins TRBV4-3 and TRBJ2-6; D gene unclear. The CDR3 totals 16 residues. V was pared by 0 bases and J by 1 base, with 7 bases between. The germline gives CDR1 LGHNA, CDR2 YSLEER. The CDR3 bases are TGCGCCAGCAGCCAAGACGGTGCATCTGGGGCCAACGTCCTGACTTTC. Translating it yields CASSQDGASGANVLTF.

The CDR3 sequence is CASSLDGRRASNYGYTF. Written as DNA, the CDR3 is TGCGCCAGCAGCTTGGACGGTCGGAGGGCGTCTAACTATGGCTACACCTTC. The chain combines TRBV5-1 with TRBJ1-2; no reliable D call. The length of the CDR3 is 17 residues. Between the trimmed V and J ends, which lost 0 bases and 0 bases, there was a span of 15 bases. CDR1 SGHRS and CDR2 YFSETQ come from the germline V gene.

Note on this clone: A junction boundary mismatches the germline segment, possibly from a read error. The chain joins TRBV2 to TRBJ1-2; D unclear. The CDR3 is made up of 12 amino acids. Germline V gene data show CDR1 as SNHLY and CDR2 as FYNNEI. CDR3 residues: CASSGLNYSYTF. The CDR3, as DNA: TGTGCCAGCAGTGGACTAAACTATAGCTACACCTTC. The full variable domain, completed using reference TRBV2 and TRBJ1-2, is EPEVTQTPSHQVTQMGQEVILRCVPISNHLYFYWYRQILGQKVEFLVSFYNNEISEKSEIFDDQFSVERPDGSNFTLKIRSTKLEDSAMYFCASSGLNYSYTFGSGTRLTVV.

This chain links TRBV6-5 with TRBJ2-7; 9 bases map to TRBD1. Per germline, CDR1 MNHEY and CDR2 SVGAGI. The CDR3 sequence is 15 residues long. Unmatched junction bases numbered 10, after V lost 4 bases and J lost 6 bases. The CDR3 bases are TGTGCCAGCAGTTGGGACCCGGGACAGGGTAGCGAGCAGTACTTC. Translated, it gives CASSWDPGQGSEQYF.

V gene TRBV9 combines with J gene TRBJ1-5; 7 nucleotides match TRBD1. V dropped 1 base and J dropped 3; count of bases not matched to a gene: 13. Germline assignment: CDR1 SGDLS and CDR2 YYNGEE. The CDR3 covers 18 residues. CDR3 coding DNA: TGTGCCAGCAGCGTACCACCAATGGAGGGACAGAACAATCAGCCCCAGCATTTT. It yields the protein CASSVPPMEGQNNQPQHF.

The CDR3 DNA reads TGTGCCAGCAGTCCCGGGACTGCTTACAATGAGCAGTTCTTC. It encodes CASSPGTAYNEQFF. The chain couples TRBV6-5 to TRBJ2-1, with D possibly being TRBD2 (6 bases). V was trimmed by 5 bases and J by 4 bases, leaving 12 bases between them. This CDR3 comprises 14 residues. The germline V gene encodes CDR1 MNHEY and CDR2 SVGAGI.

This clone has a handful of counts. The V call is TRBV27, the J call TRBJ2-1; D is possibly TRBD2 (5 bases). In germline, CDR1 is MNHEY, CDR2 SMNVEV (reference sequence). Trimming cost V 4 bases and J 6 bases, with 13 bases left between them. This CDR3 is built from 14 residues. CDR3 DNA: TGTGCCAGCAGTTCCCAGCGGCCCGCCAATGAGCAGTTCTTC. It is translated as CASSSQRPANEQFF.

V and J are TRBV2 and TRBJ2-2; D is unresolved. From germline, CDR1 is SNHLY and CDR2 FYNNEI. The CDR3 is made up of 11 amino acids. Trimming stripped 10 bases from V and 4 bases from J, with 7 bases between. Written as DNA, the CDR3 is TGTGCCAACGGACCCACCGGGGAGCTGTTTTTT. It specifies CANGPTGELFF.

V and J are TRBV15 and TRBJ2-7; D not certain. This CDR3 has 13 residues. Germline CDR1 reads LNHNV; CDR2 reads YYDKDF (reference sequence). V lost 1 base and J 3 bases, leaving 7 bases between the germline ends. In DNA, the CDR3 is TGTGCCACCAGCAGAGTGGTCGGCTACGAGCAGTACTTC. Encoded protein: CATSRVVGYEQYF. The full variable domain, in which reference TRBV15 and TRBJ2-7 provide the parts outside the CDR3, is DAMVIQNPRYQVTQFGKPVTLSCSQTLNHNVMYWYQQKSSQAPKLLFHYYDKDFNNEADTPDNFQSRRPNTSFCFLDIRSPGLGDTAMYLCATSRVVGYEQYFGPGTRLTVT.